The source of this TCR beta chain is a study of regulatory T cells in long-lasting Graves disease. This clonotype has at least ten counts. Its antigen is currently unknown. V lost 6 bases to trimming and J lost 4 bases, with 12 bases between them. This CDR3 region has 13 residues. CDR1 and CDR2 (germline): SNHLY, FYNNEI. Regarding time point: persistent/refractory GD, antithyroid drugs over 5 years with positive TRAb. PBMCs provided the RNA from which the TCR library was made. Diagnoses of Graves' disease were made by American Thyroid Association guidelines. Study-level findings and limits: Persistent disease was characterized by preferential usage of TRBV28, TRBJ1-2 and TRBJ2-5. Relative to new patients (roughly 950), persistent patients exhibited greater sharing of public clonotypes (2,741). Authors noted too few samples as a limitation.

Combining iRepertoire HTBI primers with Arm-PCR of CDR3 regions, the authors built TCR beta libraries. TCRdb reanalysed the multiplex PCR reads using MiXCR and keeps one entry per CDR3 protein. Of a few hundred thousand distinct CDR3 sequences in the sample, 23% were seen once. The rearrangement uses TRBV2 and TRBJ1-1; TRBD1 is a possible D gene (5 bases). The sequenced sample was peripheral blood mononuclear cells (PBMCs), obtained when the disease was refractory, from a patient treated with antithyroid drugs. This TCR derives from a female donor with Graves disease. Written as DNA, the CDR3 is TGTGCCAGCAGGGAGGAGGGGCTCACTGAAGCTTTCTTT. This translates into CASREEGLTEAFF.